These 14 T cell receptor beta chains were all obtained from the same sample, sequenced in a study of shared clonotypes between healthy human individuals. Some clones are missing from TCRdb's copy, which holds only in-frame ones; the method was immunoSEQ multiplex PCR. Here the sample spans 2 million to 3 million clones, 93% being singletons. Specimen: naive CD4+ T cells from PBMCs. The subset: CD45RA+ positively selected. These receptors all come from a man aged 18-30 years in good health. Some clones in this sample may be carry-over from other donors' samples.

This chain connects TRBV5-1 to TRBJ2-3, with D perhaps given as TRBD1 or TRBD2 (7 bases each). The length of the CDR3 is 14 residues. CDR1 and CDR2 (germline): SGHRS, YFSETQ. The V end was cut by 4 bases, the J end by 5 bases, with 14 bases between. The CDR3 DNA follows: TGCGCCAGCAGCCCAGACAGGGAGGGAGATACGCAGTATTTT. It is translated as CASSPDREGDTQYF.

CDR3 DNA: TGTGCCAGCTCACCACGGGGATTGGAAAAACTGTTTTTT. Its protein is CASSPRGLEKLFF. The chain links TRBV18 to TRBJ1-4; D not resolved. The ends were cut back, 1 base at V and 8 bases at J, with 8 bases in the middle. The CDR3 is 13 residues long. CDR1 and CDR2 (germline): KGHSH, LQKENI.

The J gene is TRBJ1-4, the V gene TRBV19; D remains ambiguous. The V gene lost 9 bases and the J gene lost 7 bases, with 21 bases spanning the gap. Germline lookup yields CDR1 LNHDA and CDR2 SQIVND (reference sequence). The CDR3 loop spans 15 amino acids. Written as DNA, the CDR3 is TGTGCCAGCAGAAGGGTCGGGGTTCGAGTTGAAAAACTGTTTTTT. As protein: CASRRVGVRVEKLFF.

On this clone: Additional DNA sequences in this sample encode the identical CDR3. The genes are TRBV5-1 and TRBJ2-5, with D possibly matching TRBD1 (6 bases). Looked up from germline, CDR1 is SGHRS and CDR2 is YFSETQ. Trimming removed 4 bases from V and 2 bases from J, with 9 bases in between. The CDR3 contains 13 residues. Here the CDR3 reads CASSGQGQETQYF. CDR3 nucleotide sequence: TGCGCCAGCAGCGGCCAGGGGCAAGAGACCCAGTACTTC.

The CDR3, as DNA: TGTGCCAGCAGCTTGGTATGGACTAGCGGAAACAATGAGCAGTTCTTC. Encoded protein: CASSLVWTSGNNEQFF. V usage is TRBV5-4 and J usage is TRBJ2-1; 10 nucleotides line up with TRBD2. Germline CDR1 SGHNT, CDR2 YYREEE (reference sequence). V shed 0 bases, J shed 5 bases, and the junction held 5 bases outside the gene matches. The CDR3 runs 16 residues.

This clone was found a few times. The gene calls are TRBV19 and TRBJ1-3, with a tentative D call TRBD1 (5 bases). CDR3 size: 15 residues. The germline V gene has CDR1 LNHDA and CDR2 SQIVND (reference sequence). V was pared by 2 bases and J by 0 bases, with 8 bases between. Here the CDR3 reads CASSIRTTSGNTIYF. The CDR3 DNA is TGTGCCAGTAGTATAAGGACAACCTCTGGAAACACCATATATTTT.

The CDR3: CASSSLTSGTGGAQYF. CDR3 nucleotide sequence: TGTGCCAGCAGCTCCCTGACTAGCGGGACGGGTGGGGCGCAGTATTTT. The V call is TRBV11-2, the J call TRBJ2-3, with 11 nucleotides matching TRBD2. After removal of 4 bases from V and 10 bases from J, the junction contained 13 bases not matched to a gene. Germline V gives CDR1 SGHAT, CDR2 FQNNGV. The CDR3 covers 16 residues.

The chain employs TRBV28 and TRBJ2-2; unclear D gene. Trimming left V 0 bases short and J 6 bases short, with 8 bases between. Germline CDR1 and CDR2: MDHEN and SYDVKM. The CDR3 consists of 14 residues. The CDR3 DNA reads TGTGCCAGCAGTTTATGGGCCTTGGCCGGGGAGCTGTTTTTT. This codes for CASSLWALAGELFF.

The chain joins TRBV10-3 to TRBJ2-5, with D possibly matching TRBD1 (5 bases). The CDR3 runs 15 residues. Germline assignment: CDR1 ENHRY and CDR2 SYGVKD. Trimming removed 0 bases at V and 1 base at J, with 9 bases between. CDR3 nucleotides: TGTGCCATCAGTGAGTCAGGCAGGGTCCAAGAGACCCAGTACTTC. Residues: CAISESGRVQETQYF.

This clone was recorded once. The chain combines TRBV5-6 with TRBJ1-2; D ambiguous. This CDR3 spans 15 amino acids. Germline V gives CDR1 SGHDT, CDR2 YYEEEE. The germline V and J ends were trimmed by 0 bases and 8 bases, with 17 bases remaining between them. The CDR3 spells CASSLAAPAGGGYTF. CDR3 bases: TGTGCCAGCAGCTTGGCTGCACCCGCAGGAGGCGGCTACACCTTC.

CDR3 coding DNA: TGCGCCAGCAGGGAACTAGCGGGAAACGGGGAGCTGTTTTTT. This gives the protein CASRELAGNGELFF. The chain employs TRBV10-1 and TRBJ2-2; 10 bases align to TRBD2. J gave up 7 bases and V 6 bases, and 5 bases lay outside the gene matches. CDR1 is WNHNN, CDR2 SYGVQD, per germline (reference sequence). CDR3 length equals 14 residues.

This clone was observed once. This chain links TRBV28 with TRBJ1-3; D is unclear. CDR3 length: 17 amino acids. Germline V CDR1 and CDR2: MDHEN, SYDVKM. V was trimmed by 3 bases and J by 4 bases, leaving 19 bases between them. The CDR3 DNA is TGTGCCAGCAGTTTGTTGGCAGGCAAATTGACGGGAAACACCATATATTTT. Translation: CASSLLAGKLTGNTIYF.

The V gene is TRBV5-4, the J gene TRBJ2-5; 15 nucleotides match TRBD2. The CDR3 is made up of 16 amino acids. V gave up 4 bases and J gave up 2 bases; unmatched junction bases: 3. Germline CDR1 is SGHNT and CDR2 is YYREEE (reference sequence). CDR3 in DNA: TGTGCCAGCAGCCCCGGGACTAGCGGGAGGCAAGAGACCCAGTACTTC. Its protein is CASSPGTSGRQETQYF.

On this clone itself: Given a much more abundant clone one base away, this may be a read error. The V gene is TRBV11-1, the J gene TRBJ1-1; D is possibly TRBD1 (5 bases). The CDR3 loop spans 13 amino acids. CDR1 is SGHAT and CDR2 is FQDESV in the germline V gene (reference sequence). The V end was cut by 3 bases, the J end by 1 base, with 6 bases between. The CDR3 DNA follows: TGTGCCAGCAGCTTTCAGGGGAACACTGAAGCTTTCTTT. Its protein product is CASSFQGNTEAFF.